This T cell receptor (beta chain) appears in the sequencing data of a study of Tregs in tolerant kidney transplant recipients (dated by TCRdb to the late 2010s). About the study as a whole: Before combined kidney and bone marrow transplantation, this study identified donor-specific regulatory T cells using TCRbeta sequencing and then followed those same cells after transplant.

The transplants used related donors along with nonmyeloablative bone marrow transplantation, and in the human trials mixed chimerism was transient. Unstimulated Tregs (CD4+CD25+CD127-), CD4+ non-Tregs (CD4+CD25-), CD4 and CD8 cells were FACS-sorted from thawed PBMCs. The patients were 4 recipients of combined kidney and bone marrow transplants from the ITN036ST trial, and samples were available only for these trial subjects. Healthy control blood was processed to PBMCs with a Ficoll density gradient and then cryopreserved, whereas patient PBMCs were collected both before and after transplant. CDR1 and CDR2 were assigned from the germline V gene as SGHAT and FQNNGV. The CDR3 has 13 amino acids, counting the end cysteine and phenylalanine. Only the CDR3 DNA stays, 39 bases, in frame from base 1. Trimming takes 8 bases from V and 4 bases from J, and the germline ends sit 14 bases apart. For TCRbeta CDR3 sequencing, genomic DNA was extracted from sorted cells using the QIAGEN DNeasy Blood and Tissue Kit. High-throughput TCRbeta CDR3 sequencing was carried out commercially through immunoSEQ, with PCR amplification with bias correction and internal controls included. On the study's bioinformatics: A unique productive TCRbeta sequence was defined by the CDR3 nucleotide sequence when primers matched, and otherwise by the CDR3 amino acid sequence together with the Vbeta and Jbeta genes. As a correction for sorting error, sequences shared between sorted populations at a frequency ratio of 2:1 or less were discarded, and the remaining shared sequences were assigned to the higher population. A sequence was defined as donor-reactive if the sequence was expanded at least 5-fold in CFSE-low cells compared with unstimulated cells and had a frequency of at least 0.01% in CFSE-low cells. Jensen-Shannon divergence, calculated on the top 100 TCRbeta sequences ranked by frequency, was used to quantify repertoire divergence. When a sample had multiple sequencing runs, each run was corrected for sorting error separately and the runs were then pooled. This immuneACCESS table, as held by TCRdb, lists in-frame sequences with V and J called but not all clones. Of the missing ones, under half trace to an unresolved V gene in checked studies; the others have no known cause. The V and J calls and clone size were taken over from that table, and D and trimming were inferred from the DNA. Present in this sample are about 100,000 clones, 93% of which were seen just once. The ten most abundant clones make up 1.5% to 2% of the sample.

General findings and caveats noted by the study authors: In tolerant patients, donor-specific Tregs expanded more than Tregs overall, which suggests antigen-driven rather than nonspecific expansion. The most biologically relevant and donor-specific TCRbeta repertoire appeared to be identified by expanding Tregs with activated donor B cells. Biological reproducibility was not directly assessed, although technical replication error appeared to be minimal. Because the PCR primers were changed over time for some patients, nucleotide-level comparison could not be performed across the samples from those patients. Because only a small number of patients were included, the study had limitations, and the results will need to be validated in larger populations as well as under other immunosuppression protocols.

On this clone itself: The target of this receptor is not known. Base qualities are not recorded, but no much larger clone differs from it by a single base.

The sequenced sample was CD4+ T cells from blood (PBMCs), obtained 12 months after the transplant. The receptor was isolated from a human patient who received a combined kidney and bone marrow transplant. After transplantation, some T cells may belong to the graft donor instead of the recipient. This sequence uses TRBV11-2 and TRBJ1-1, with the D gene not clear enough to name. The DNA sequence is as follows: TGTGCCAGCTGCTACCAGTATGGCACTGAAGCTTTCTTT. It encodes CASCYQYGTEAFF.